The clone carrying this TCR beta chain has just a few counts. Its specificity is unknown. The data are from a study of identical twins. Broader study findings: Low generation-probability sequences were in excess among twin-shared out-of-frame alpha sequences. Recombination models fit unrelated individuals' TCR alpha sharing but underestimated twins'. Beta out-of-frame sequences displayed a weaker excess of sharing between twins.

MiXCR, run by TCRdb on the 5' RACE reads, gives a single entry per CDR3 protein. This table holds around 670,000 distinct CDR3 sequences, around 6% found once. CDR3 length: 16 amino acids. The trim removed 0 bases at V and 4 bases at J, leaving 4 bases unmatched. Germline V CDR1 and CDR2: KGHSH, LQKENI. The chain recombines TRBV18 with TRBJ2-3, with 10 positions matching TRBD2. The sequence came from a man younger than 30 in good health. The sample comprised naive T cells sorted from blood. As DNA, the CDR3 is TGTGCCAGCTCACCACCAGGACTAGCGGATGCAGATACGCAGTATTTT. It codes for CASSPPGLADADTQYF.